This T cell receptor (beta chain) is from a study of T cells in Graves' hyperthyroidism and ophthalmopathy. General observations from the study: Ophthalmopathy was told apart from stable hyperthyroidism by a 13 V-J model. Ophthalmopathy got predicted by the model a median around 6.6 months before its onset. Most thyroid-expanded clonotypes above 0.001 were also found in blood.

Regarding this clonotype: No antigen is known for it.

Using around 10 ml of fresh peripheral blood, PBMCs were prepared. RNA transcripts gave rise to amplified TCR beta CDR3 regions. The TCR CDR3 was amplified in a first-round RT-PCR using the HTBI primer set. TCRdb itself ran the multiplex PCR reads through MiXCR, one entry per CDR3 protein. The table has about 840,000 distinct CDR3 sequences, 38% seen once. This CDR3 contains 16 residues. V dropped 4 bases and J dropped 3 bases, with 16 bases sitting between them. Germline lookup yields CDR1 SGDLS and CDR2 YYNGEE. The V gene is TRBV9, the J gene TRBJ1-4, with D possibly TRBD1 on 5 matching bases. The specimen was blood. The origin of this receptor is a man in his late teens or twenties with Graves' hyperthyroidism. This CDR3 reads CASSQEGRVSNEKLFF. The CDR3, as DNA: TGTGCCAGCAGCCAAGAGGGCAGGGTTTCTAATGAAAAACTGTTTTTT. Drawing the rest from reference TRBV9 and TRBJ1-4, the complete variable domain is DSGVTQTPKHLITATGQRVTLRCSPRSGDLSVYWYQQSLDQGLQFLIQYYNGEERAKGNILERFSAQQFPDLHSELNLSSLELGDSALYFCASSQEGRVSNEKLFFGSGTQLSVL.